The entry below describes one TCR beta chain. The target antigen is unknown. This CDR3 contains 16 residues. Donors were ostensibly healthy at sampling, although undocumented immune exposures were probable. The sample originates from a study of cytomegalovirus exposure and HLA in healthy donors. Study summary: Around 89 million unique TCRs from HLA-typed donors made up an early data release. General study results and limits: Donors were assumed by presence/absence analyses to have roughly uniform sequencing depth. Most TCR sequences were seen very rarely across donors, but some public TCRs occurred in many.

Primers: 60 Vbeta forward and 13 Jbeta reverse. Clones were read by immunoSEQ multiplex PCR, and TCRdb kept only the in-frame ones, dropping some. Among about 120,000 clones listed, about four fifths were seen once. The sequence came from a woman between 35 and 50 years old in good health and CMV-seronegative. The sample taken for sequencing was PBMCs. The V call is TRBV21-1, the J call TRBJ2-2; TRBD2, the table's D call, lacks a check against the DNA. TRBV21-1 is flagged as a pseudogene. DNA of the CDR3: TGTGCCAGCAGCCGGACTAGCGGGAGTAGGACCGGGGAGCTGTTTTTT. It yields the protein CASSRTSGSRTGELFF.